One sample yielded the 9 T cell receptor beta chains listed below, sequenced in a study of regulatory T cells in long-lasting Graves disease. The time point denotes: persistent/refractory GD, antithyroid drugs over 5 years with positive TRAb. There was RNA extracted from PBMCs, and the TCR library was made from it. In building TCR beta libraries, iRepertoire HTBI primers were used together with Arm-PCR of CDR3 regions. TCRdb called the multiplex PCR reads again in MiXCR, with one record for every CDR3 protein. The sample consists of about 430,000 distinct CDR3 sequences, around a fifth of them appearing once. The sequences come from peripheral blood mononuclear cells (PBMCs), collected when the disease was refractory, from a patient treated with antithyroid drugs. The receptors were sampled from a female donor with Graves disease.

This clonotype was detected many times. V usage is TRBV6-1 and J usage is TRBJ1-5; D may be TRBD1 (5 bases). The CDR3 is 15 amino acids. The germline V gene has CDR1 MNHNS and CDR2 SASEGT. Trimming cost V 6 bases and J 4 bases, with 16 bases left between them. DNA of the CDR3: TGTGCCAGCAGCAACGGTAGGGCAGGGAATCAGCCCCAGCATTTT. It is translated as CASSNGRAGNQPQHF.

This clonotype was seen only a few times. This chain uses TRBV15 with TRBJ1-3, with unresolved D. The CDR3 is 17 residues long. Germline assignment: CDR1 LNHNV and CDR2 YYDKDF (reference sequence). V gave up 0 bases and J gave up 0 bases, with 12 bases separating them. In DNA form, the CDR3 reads TGTGCCACCAGCAGAGATCCGGGATTTTCCTCTGGAAACACCATATATTTT. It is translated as CATSRDPGFSSGNTIYF. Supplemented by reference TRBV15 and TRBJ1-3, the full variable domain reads DAMVIQNPRYQVTQFGKPVTLSCSQTLNHNVMYWYQQKSSQAPKLLFHYYDKDFNNEADTPDNFQSRRPNTSFCFLDIRSPGLGDTAMYLCATSRDPGFSSGNTIYFGEGSWLTVV.

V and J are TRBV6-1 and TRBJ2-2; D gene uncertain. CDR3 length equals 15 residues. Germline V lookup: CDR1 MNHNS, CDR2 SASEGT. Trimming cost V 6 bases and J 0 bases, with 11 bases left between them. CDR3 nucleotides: TGTGCCAGCAGAAGGAGACAAACGAACACCGGGGAGCTGTTTTTT. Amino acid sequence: CASRRRQTNTGELFF.

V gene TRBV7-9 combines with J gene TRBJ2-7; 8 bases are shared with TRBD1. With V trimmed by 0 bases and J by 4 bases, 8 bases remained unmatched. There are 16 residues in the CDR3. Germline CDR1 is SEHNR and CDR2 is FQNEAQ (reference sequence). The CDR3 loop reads CASSLAAGTGLYEQYF. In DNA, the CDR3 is TGTGCCAGCAGCTTAGCAGCCGGGACAGGATTATACGAGCAGTACTTC.

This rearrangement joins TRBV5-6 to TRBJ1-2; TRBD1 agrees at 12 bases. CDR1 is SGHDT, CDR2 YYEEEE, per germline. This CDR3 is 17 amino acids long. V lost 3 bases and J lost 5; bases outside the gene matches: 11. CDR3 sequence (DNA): TGTGCCAGCAGCTCTTCCGGGACAGGGGGCGTTAGTTATGGCTACACCTTC. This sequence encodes CASSSSGTGGVSYGYTF. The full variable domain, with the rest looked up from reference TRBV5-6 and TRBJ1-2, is DAGVTQSPTHLIKTRGQQVTLRCSPKSGHDTVSWYQQALGQGPQFIFQYYEEEERQRGNFPDRFSGHQFPNYSSELNVNALLLGDSALYLCASSSSGTGGVSYGYTFGSGTRLTVV.

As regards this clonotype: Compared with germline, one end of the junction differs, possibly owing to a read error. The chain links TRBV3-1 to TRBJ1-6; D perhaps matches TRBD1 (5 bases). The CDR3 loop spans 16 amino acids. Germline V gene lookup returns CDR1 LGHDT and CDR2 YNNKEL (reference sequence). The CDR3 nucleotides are TGTGTCAGCAGCCAAGATTTGGGACCGGGATATTCACCCCTCCACTTT. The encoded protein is CVSSQDLGPGYSPLHF.

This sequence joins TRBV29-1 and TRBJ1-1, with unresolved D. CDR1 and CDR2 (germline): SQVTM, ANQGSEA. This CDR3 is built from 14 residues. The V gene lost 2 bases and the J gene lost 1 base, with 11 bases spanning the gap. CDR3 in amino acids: CSVESHIGNTEAFF. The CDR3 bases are TGCAGCGTTGAATCCCACATAGGGAACACTGAAGCTTTCTTT.

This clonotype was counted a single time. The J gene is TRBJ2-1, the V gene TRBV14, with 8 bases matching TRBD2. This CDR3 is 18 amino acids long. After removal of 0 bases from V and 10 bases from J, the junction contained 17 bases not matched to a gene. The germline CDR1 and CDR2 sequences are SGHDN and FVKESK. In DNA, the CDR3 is TGTGCCAGCAGCCAAGAGAGACCGTACGGGAGGGCCTCTTCGGAGCAGTTCTTC. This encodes CASSQERPYGRASSEQFF.

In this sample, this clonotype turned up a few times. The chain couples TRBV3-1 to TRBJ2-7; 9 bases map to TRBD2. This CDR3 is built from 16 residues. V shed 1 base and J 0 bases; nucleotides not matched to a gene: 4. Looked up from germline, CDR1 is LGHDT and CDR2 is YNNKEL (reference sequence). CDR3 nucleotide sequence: TGTGCCAGCAGCCAAGCCCTTAGCGGGAGCTCCTACGAGCAGTACTTC. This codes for CASSQALSGSSYEQYF.